Shown below are 21 T cell receptor beta chains from a single sample sequenced in a study of T cells of healthy individuals. MiXCR, run by TCRdb on the 5' RACE reads, gives a single entry per CDR3 protein. The sample records around 63,000 distinct CDR3 sequences, around 15% being singletons. Source of these receptors: a human donor in good health.

The chain recombines TRBV6-1 with TRBJ2-5, with no clear D. The V and J ends lost 1 base and 5 bases respectively, with 11 bases between them. The germline gives CDR1 MNHNS, CDR2 SASEGT. CDR3 length: 14 amino acids. In DNA, the CDR3 is TGTGCCAGCAGTGAAGGCCTGACGTGGGAGACCCAGTACTTC. This encodes CASSEGLTWETQYF.

The chain joins TRBV2 to TRBJ1-6, with D uncertain. The ends were cut back, 4 bases at V and 10 bases at J, with 8 bases in the middle. The CDR3 contains 12 residues. Germline lookup yields CDR1 SNHLY and CDR2 FYNNEI. The CDR3 bases are TGTGCCAGCAGTGCCCCGGGATCACCCCTCCACTTT. This codes for CASSAPGSPLHF.

This clonotype came up many times. V and J are TRBV2 and TRBJ2-5; perhaps TRBD2 as D (5 bases). Germline V gene lookup returns CDR1 SNHLY and CDR2 FYNNEI. Trimming removed 9 bases at V and 6 bases at J, with 11 bases between. The CDR3 spans 11 residues. CDR3 nucleotides: TGTGCCAGGTTGGAGGTGAAGACCCAGTACTTC. Protein sequence: CARLEVKTQYF. The variable domain in full, with the rest retrieved from reference TRBV2 and TRBJ2-5, is EPEVTQTPSHQVTQMGQEVILRCVPISNHLYFYWYRQILGQKVEFLVSFYNNEISEKSEIFDDQFSVERPDGSNFTLKIRSTKLEDSAMYFCARLEVKTQYFGPGTRLLVL.

The sample holds many counts of this clonotype. The rearrangement links TRBV6-1 to TRBJ2-7; 8 bases map to TRBD2. CDR1 is MNHNS, CDR2 SASEGT, per germline. The length of the CDR3 is 18 residues. V shed 0 bases and J 0 bases; nucleotides not matched to a gene: 10. CDR3 DNA: TGTGCCAGCAGTGAAGCCCCGGGGGCGGGGGGTCTCTCCTACGAGCAGTACTTC. Residues: CASSEAPGAGGLSYEQYF.

This clonotype was seen many times. V usage is TRBV10-3 and J usage is TRBJ1-2; TRBD1 is a possible D gene (6 bases). The V and J ends lost 0 bases and 2 bases respectively, with 13 bases between them. Germline V CDR1 and CDR2: ENHRY, SYGVKD. This CDR3 comprises 16 residues. CDR3 region: CAISESGSGANYGYTF. The CDR3 coding sequence is TGTGCCATCAGTGAGTCAGGGTCAGGGGCGAACTATGGCTACACCTTC.

This clonotype was counted at least ten times. The chain has TRBV3-1 and TRBJ2-2; D not resolved. V shed 2 bases and J shed 0 bases, with 13 bases lying between them. This CDR3 comprises 17 residues. Germline V lookup: CDR1 LGHDT, CDR2 YNNKEL (reference sequence). CDR3 sequence reads: CASSQSPTSANTGELFF. CDR3 bases: TGTGCCAGCAGCCAAAGTCCGACTTCCGCGAACACCGGGGAGCTGTTTTTT.

The rearrangement uses TRBV9 and TRBJ1-5, with D unclear. V was pared by 0 bases and J by 7 bases, with 11 bases between. In germline, CDR1 is SGDLS, CDR2 YYNGEE. The length of the CDR3 is 14 residues. CDR3 nucleotides: TGTGCCAGCAGCGTAGGCTTGGATTACCAGCCCCAGCATTTT. This translates into CASSVGLDYQPQHF.

This clonotype showed up many times. The chain joins TRBV5-1 to TRBJ2-1, with no clear D. From germline, CDR1 is SGHRS and CDR2 YFSETQ. V dropped 4 bases and J dropped 5 bases, with 19 bases sitting between them. The CDR3 has 16 residues. Here the CDR3 DNA reads TGCGCCAGCAGCCCGACGACTTATAGGTCGAACAATGAGCAGTTCTTC. This encodes CASSPTTYRSNNEQFF. Full variable domain (missing parts from reference TRBV5-1 and TRBJ2-1): KAGVTQTPRYLIKTRGQQVTLSCSPISGHRSVSWYQQTPGQGLQFLFEYFSETQRNKGNFPGRFSGRQFSNSRSEMNVSTLELGDSALYLCASSPTTYRSNNEQFFGPGTRLTVL.

This clonotype was found a few times. The chain joins TRBV5-1 to TRBJ1-2, with a possible D match to TRBD1 (5 bases). The CDR3 runs to 15 residues. V was cut by 4 bases and J by 2 bases, with 15 bases left in between. Germline V gene sequence: CDR1 SGHRS, CDR2 YFSETQ. As DNA, the CDR3 is TGCGCCAGCAGCCTCCCGGGGGGGTTCAACTATGGCTACACCTTC. Amino acids: CASSLPGGFNYGYTF.

This clonotype was recorded at least ten times. The CDR3 nucleotides are TGTGCCAGCAGCCCCCAGGACTTTACCTACGAGCAGTACTTC. Protein product: CASSPQDFTYEQYF. The gene calls are TRBV16 and TRBJ2-7, with D maybe TRBD2 (5 bases). The CDR3 has 14 residues. From germline, CDR1 is KGHSY and CDR2 FQNENV. Trimming shortened V by 4 bases and J by 2 bases, and 12 bases separated the two germline ends.

This clonotype was seen ten or more times. The J gene is TRBJ2-7, the V gene TRBV4-1; 7 positions match TRBD2. Trimming took 6 bases from V and 0 from J; bases not matched to a gene: 11. Germline V gives CDR1 MGHRA, CDR2 YSYEKL. The CDR3 has 16 amino acids. The CDR3 DNA follows: TGCGCCAGCAGAGAAGAAAGCGGGGCTTACTCCTACGAGCAGTACTTC. Translated, it gives CASREESGAYSYEQYF.

At least ten counts were recorded for this clonotype. V gene TRBV11-1 combines with J gene TRBJ2-7, with D unresolved. This CDR3 contains 14 residues. V was pared by 4 bases and J by 2 bases, with 12 bases between. Germline-derived CDR1 and CDR2 are SGHAT and FQDESV (reference sequence). This chain's CDR3 is CASSSRAQPYEQYF. The DNA of the CDR3 is TGTGCCAGCAGCTCGAGAGCACAACCCTACGAGCAGTACTTC.

This clonotype was recorded many times. The V call is TRBV7-9, the J call TRBJ1-3; D remains ambiguous. V was clipped by 3 bases and J by 4 bases, with 4 bases between them. The CDR3 contains 12 residues. Germline V lookup: CDR1 SEHNR, CDR2 FQNEAQ (reference sequence). CDR3 region: CASSFSGNTIYF. CDR3 DNA sequence: TGTGCCAGCAGCTTTTCAGGAAACACCATATATTTT.

This clonotype was picked up a small number of times. V gene TRBV6-2 or TRBV6-3 combines with J gene TRBJ2-1, with TRBD2 matching over 8 bases. CDR1 MNHEY and CDR2 SVGEGT come from the germline V gene. J was trimmed by 5 bases and V by 5 bases; bases with no gene match: 11. This CDR3 contains 16 residues. In DNA form, the CDR3 reads TGTGCCAGCAGTACCGGACTAGCTGCGATCAACAATGAGCAGTTCTTC. Translation: CASSTGLAAINNEQFF.

This clonotype was counted ten times or more. This chain links TRBV27 with TRBJ1-5; D uncertain. The CDR3 extends over 16 amino acids. With 1 base removed from V and 0 bases from J, the gap between germline ends came to 10 bases. CDR1 is MNHEY and CDR2 is SMNVEV in the germline V gene (reference sequence). CDR3 sequence reads: CASSLYREYSNQPQHF. As DNA, the CDR3 is TGTGCCAGCAGTTTATACCGGGAGTATAGCAATCAGCCCCAGCATTTT.

This clonotype was seen a handful of times. The rearrangement uses TRBV15 and TRBJ1-3; D ambiguous. This CDR3 contains 16 residues. Trimming removed 0 bases from V and 0 bases from J, with 9 bases in between. From germline, CDR1 is LNHNV and CDR2 YYDKDF (reference sequence). CDR3 sequence (DNA): TGTGCCACCAGCAGAGATCGGGCAGACTCTGGAAACACCATATATTTT. Amino acid sequence: CATSRDRADSGNTIYF.

As to this clonotype: This clone may be a read error of a much larger clone one base away. The chain links TRBV10-2 to TRBJ2-3; possible D gene TRBD2, 6 bases. Trimming took off 6 bases at V and 2 bases at J, with 18 bases between the two ends. This CDR3 comprises 16 residues. Per the germline V gene, CDR1 is WSHSY and CDR2 is SAAADI. CDR3 protein: CASRVGGRWSTDTQYF. In nucleotides, the CDR3 is TGCGCCAGCAGAGTGGGGGGACGGTGGTCCACAGATACGCAGTATTTT.

This chain uses TRBV28 with TRBJ2-1; 8 nucleotides line up with TRBD2. Germline V gene data show CDR1 as MDHEN and CDR2 as SYDVKM. The CDR3 contains 17 residues. V trimming: 6 bases; J trimming: 2 bases; junction bases outside the gene matches: 12. The CDR3 sequence is CASSFVIAGLAYNEQFF. The CDR3 nucleotides read TGTGCCAGCAGCTTTGTAATCGCGGGACTAGCCTACAATGAGCAGTTCTTC.

This clonotype was recorded a few times. CDR3 nucleotides: TGTGCCAGCAGACAGGATGAGGATGGCTACACCTTC. Amino acids: CASRQDEDGYTF. V is TRBV6-1 and J is TRBJ1-2, with D possibly TRBD1 on 5 matching bases. Trimming removed 6 bases from V and 6 bases from J, with 11 bases in between. This CDR3 has 12 amino acids. Germline V gives CDR1 MNHNS, CDR2 SASEGT.

In its sample, this clonotype was seen many times. The rearrangement uses TRBV18 and TRBJ1-4, with D hard to call. V lost 5 bases and J 0 bases, leaving 4 bases between the germline ends. The CDR3 has 13 amino acids. Germline V lookup: CDR1 KGHSH, CDR2 LQKENI. The CDR3 coding sequence is TGTGCCAGCTCAAGAGCAACTAATGAAAAACTGTTTTTT. Protein: CASSRATNEKLFF.

This clonotype was picked up many times. Written as DNA, the CDR3 is TGTGCCAGCACCCGCTCGGGGTTAGAAGCTTTCTTT. It specifies CASTRSGLEAFF. This rearrangement joins TRBV28 to TRBJ1-1, with D uncertain. V was trimmed by 7 bases and J by 8 bases, leaving 14 bases between them. CDR3 size: 12 residues. The germline V gene has CDR1 MDHEN and CDR2 SYDVKM.